This T cell receptor (beta chain) is from a study of post-analysis software for immune sequencing data. As for the study in general: Disease trajectories encompassed relapsing-remitting, secondary progressive and progressive-relapsing multiple sclerosis. Notes on the study in general: Same-batch samples co-clustered strongly by F measure. Controls showed significantly higher normalized Chao1 diversity than did multiple sclerosis patients.

Built from TCR beta cDNA, the libraries had unique molecular identifiers in them. TCRdb used MiXCR to reprocess the PCR reads, holding one entry per CDR3 protein. The top ten clones hold roughly 4.4% of a sample with 820,000 or so distinct CDR3 sequences, roughly 50% of them seen once. Note on this clonotype: As yet, its antigen is unknown.

Sequenced material: blood. The sequence derives from a girl aged 5-17 years with multiple sclerosis.

As DNA, the CDR3 is TGTGCCAGCAGCCCCCACCTACTGAACACTGAAGCTTTCTTT. Protein: CASSPHLLNTEAFF. V and J are TRBV3-1 and TRBJ1-1; D is uncertain. Trimming removed 4 bases from V and 0 bases from J, with 9 bases in between. Germline V gives CDR1 LGHDT, CDR2 YNNKEL (reference sequence). The CDR3 extends over 14 amino acids.